These 13 T cell receptor beta chains came from one sample sequenced in a study of shared clonotypes between healthy human individuals (dated by TCRdb to 2018 to 2021). Library preparation was by the immunoSEQ multiplex PCR assay. The table was pulled from immuneACCESS by TCRdb, which kept in-frame rearrangements only. Such tables lose some clones; where checked, under half of the loss comes from unresolved V genes, and the rest has no known cause. Counted in this sample were 300,000 or so clones; approximately 74% of them appeared once. 10% to 13% of the sample lies in the top ten. The specimen was memory CD4+ T cells sorted from blood. Interpreted using the paper, the cell subset or site label stands for: CD45RA-negative fraction. The receptors shown here come from a man aged 25-40 years in good health.

The chain has TRBV7-2 and TRBJ2-7; TRBD1 agrees at 9 bases. Trimming at V came to 5 bases and at J to 7 bases, leaving 3 bases not matched to a gene. The germline gives CDR1 SGHTA, CDR2 FQGNSA. The CDR3 is made up of 12 amino acids. CDR3 nucleotide sequence: TGTGCCAGCAGCCCAGGACAGGGGGAGCAGTACTTC. It specifies CASSPGQGEQYF.

The V and J genes are TRBV6-5 and TRBJ2-4, with TRBD2 identical over 7 bases. J was trimmed by 2 bases and V by 7 bases; bases with no gene match: 8. Germline V gene lookup returns CDR1 MNHEY and CDR2 SVGAGI. The CDR3 consists of 15 residues. CDR3 coding DNA: TGTGCCAGCATAAGCCTGGGAGGGCCCAAAAACATTCAGTACTTC. This encodes CASISLGGPKNIQYF.

In its sample, this clone was seen a few times. This rearrangement joins TRBV28 to TRBJ1-4, with 12 bases lining up with TRBD1. This CDR3 comprises 17 residues. Germline lookup yields CDR1 MDHEN and CDR2 SYDVKM. V was pared by 3 bases and J by 2 bases, with 4 bases of the junction left unmatched. The CDR3 nucleotides are TGTGCCAGCAGTTTTGGGACAGGGGGCGGTACTAATGAAAAACTGTTTTTT. Its protein is CASSFGTGGGTNEKLFF.

V and J are TRBV7-9 and TRBJ2-7; D call uncertain. The CDR3 has 14 residues. Germline lookup yields CDR1 SEHNR and CDR2 FQNEAQ (reference sequence). The V end lost 0 bases, the J end lost 1 base, and 7 bases lay between the germline ends. The CDR3 region is CASSLAGWSYEQYF. In DNA form, the CDR3 reads TGTGCCAGCAGCTTAGCGGGTTGGTCCTACGAGCAGTACTTC.

Many counts were recorded for this clone. The genes are TRBV4-1 and TRBJ1-5; maybe TRBD1 (5 bases). V shed 1 base and J shed 2 bases, with 9 bases lying between them. Looked up from germline, CDR1 is MGHRA and CDR2 is YSYEKL. The CDR3 extends over 15 amino acids. The CDR3 DNA reads TGCGCCAGCAGCCAAGCCGACAGCGGCAATCAGCCCCAGCATTTT. Its protein is CASSQADSGNQPQHF.

This clone occurred once. The chain carries TRBV10-2 and TRBJ2-5; D is undetermined. The CDR3 spans 13 residues. V was trimmed by 8 bases and J by 1 base, leaving 11 bases between them. In germline, CDR1 is WSHSY, CDR2 SAAADI. CDR3 coding DNA: TGCGCCAGCCGAGTAGAGTTCCAAGAGACCCAGTACTTC. It encodes CASRVEFQETQYF.

Only one count was recorded for this clone. V gene TRBV5-1 combines with J gene TRBJ2-3; D remains unclear. V lost 0 bases and J 1 base, leaving 9 bases between the germline ends. This CDR3 comprises 15 residues. CDR1 and CDR2 (germline): SGHRS, YFSETQ. This CDR3 reads CASSLESAGTDTQYF. The CDR3 nucleotides are TGCGCCAGCAGCTTGGAGTCGGCAGGCACAGATACGCAGTATTTT. The full variable domain, completed using reference TRBV5-1 and TRBJ2-3, is KAGVTQTPRYLIKTRGQQVTLSCSPISGHRSVSWYQQTPGQGLQFLFEYFSETQRNKGNFPGRFSGRQFSNSRSEMNVSTLELGDSALYLCASSLESAGTDTQYFGPGTRLTVL.

Comments on this clone: Different DNA sequences within this sample yield the same CDR3. The CDR3 loop is CASSPPGLAYEQYF. For the CDR3, the DNA is TGTGCCAGCAGCCCACCCGGGCTTGCCTACGAGCAGTACTTC. The chain carries TRBV14 and TRBJ2-7, with D unclear. V dropped 4 bases and J dropped 2 bases, with 12 bases sitting between them. This CDR3 is 14 amino acids long. Germline V gene sequence: CDR1 SGHDN, CDR2 FVKESK.

This chain uses TRBV10-3 with TRBJ2-7, with 7 bases fitting TRBD2. Per the germline V gene, CDR1 is ENHRY and CDR2 is SYGVKD. Losses at the gene ends were 2 bases for V and 2 bases for J; bases not matched to a gene: 6. The CDR3 length is 15 residues. CDR3 nucleotides: TGTGCCATCAGTGAGGCTAGCGGTTCCACCTACGAGCAGTACTTC. It yields the protein CAISEASGSTYEQYF.

This chain joins TRBV5-1 and TRBJ2-5; TRBD2 is a possible D gene (6 bases). Germline CDR1 and CDR2: SGHRS and YFSETQ. The CDR3 contains 14 residues. Trimming pared 4 bases from V and 4 bases from J, leaving 14 bases between. The CDR3 nucleotides read TGCGCCAGCAGCCAATCTAGCGTTGGAGAGACCCAGTACTTC. Translated: CASSQSSVGETQYF.

This clone occurred a few times. The chain has TRBV11-2 and TRBJ2-1; D is perhaps TRBD2 (5 bases). CDR3 length: 12 residues. Germline CDR1 reads SGHAT; CDR2 reads FQNNGV. Trimming removed 4 bases from V and 8 bases from J, with 9 bases in between. The DNA of the CDR3 is TGTGCCAGCAGCTCCACTAGTTATGAGCAGTTCTTC. Translated: CASSSTSYEQFF.

The chain joins TRBV11-2 to TRBJ2-7, with TRBD2 matching 7 bases. The V gene end was trimmed by 0 bases and the J gene end by 4 bases; junction bases not matched to a gene: 18. The CDR3 totals 19 residues. Germline-derived CDR1 and CDR2 are SGHAT and FQNNGV. The chain's CDR3 is CASSLDRYSSGPSDYEQYF. The CDR3 bases are TGTGCCAGCAGCTTAGACAGGTACTCTAGCGGCCCCTCGGATTACGAGCAGTACTTC.

This clone is a singleton in its sample. The rearrangement uses TRBV5-6 and TRBJ1-3; no definite D call. The germline CDR1 and CDR2 sequences are SGHDT and YYEEEE. The CDR3 covers 15 residues. The ends were cut back, 6 bases at V and 1 base at J, with 14 bases in the middle. This CDR3 is CASTRTGVSGNTIYF. For the CDR3, the DNA is TGTGCCAGCACCCGCACGGGAGTGTCTGGAAACACCATATATTTT.